The rows below give T cell receptor beta chains drawn from one sample of a study of blood T cells in healthy people across ages. Using its own MiXCR run on the 5' RACE reads, TCRdb lists one record per CDR3 protein. The data hold hundreds of thousands of distinct CDR3 sequences, with around 25% observed a single time. The data also belong to a second study, concerning T cells of mothers and their children.

Input material: blood. These receptors were collected from a boy aged 5-17 years in good health. CDR3s include the opening cysteine and the closing phenylalanine or tryptophan.

V	J	CDR3
TRBV9	TRBJ2-3	CASSVDESWLAGGAYTDTQYF
TRBV6-2/TRBV6-3	TRBJ1-2	CASRGTAYYGYTF
TRBV5-1	-	CASSPSPGYEQYF
TRBV7-3	TRBJ2-3	CASSSDRAQDTQYF
TRBV20-1	TRBJ2-7	CSALPTGTSYEQYF
TRBV5-1	TRBJ2-4	CASSPQRGSLAKNIQYF
TRBV7-3	TRBJ2-3	CASRDIADSTDTQYF
TRBV11-2	-	CASSLGGLAAYEQYF
TRBV6-2/TRBV6-3	TRBJ2-3	CASSSRRPTSDTQYF
TRBV5-4	TRBJ1-2	CASSLLGAGGYTF
TRBV5-1	TRBJ1-2	CASRNTGSQANGYTF
TRBV29-1	TRBJ2-5	CSVGGLAETQYF
TRBV27	TRBJ1-3	CASSPSPGPLNTIYF
TRBV6-1	TRBJ1-1	CASSEMESDTEAFF
TRBV12-3/TRBV12-4	TRBJ1-4	CASSLTDRGEKLFF
TRBV6-1	TRBJ1-2	CASIEVGKGDYGYTF